These 13 T cell receptor beta chains were sequenced from one sample in a study of PD-1 blockade in classical Hodgkin lymphoma. As to time point: cycle 4 day 1 (C4D1), after more than five weeks of nivolumab. Every single patient, without exception, relapsed after autologous stem cell transplantation, and brentuximab vedotin exposure varied. Here immunoSEQ multiplex PCR was the method, and the copy in TCRdb shows in-frame clones only, minus some. There are 25,000 to 40,000 clones in the sample; under 75% occur only once, and under 4.5% lies in the top ten. The sample in question was peripheral blood mononuclear cells (PBMCs), obtained before the fourth cycle of nivolumab. The receptors come from a human donor with classical Hodgkin lymphoma.

The chain carries TRBV10-3 and TRBJ1-4, with 7 bases matching TRBD1. Germline loops: CDR1 ENHRY, CDR2 SYGVKD. V shed 6 bases, J shed 4 bases, and the junction held 20 bases outside the gene matches. The CDR3 is 19 residues long. CDR3 residues: CAISDPGQMKDPGNEKLFF. DNA for the CDR3: TGTGCCATCAGCGATCCGGGACAGATGAAAGATCCTGGTAATGAAAAACTGTTTTTT.

The rearrangement joins TRBV30 to TRBJ1-1; possibly TRBD1 for D (6 bases). Trimming took off 3 bases at V and 4 bases at J, with 15 bases between the two ends. Germline V gives CDR1 GTSNPN, CDR2 SVGIG (reference sequence). The CDR3 has 14 residues. CDR3 sequence (DNA): TGTGCCTGGAGCAAGGGGGGGGGAGGCACTGAAGCTTTCTTT. Encoded protein: CAWSKGGGGTEAFF.

The chain joins TRBV7-2 to TRBJ2-7; TRBD1 agrees at 9 bases. CDR3 size: 16 residues. The J segment lost 4 bases and the V segment lost 5 bases, leaving 12 bases of the junction unmatched. Germline CDR1 SGHTA, CDR2 FQGNSA. The chain's CDR3 is CASSLRGTGIRYEQYF. Written as DNA, the CDR3 is TGTGCCAGCAGCCTCAGGGGGACAGGGATTCGTTACGAGCAGTACTTC.

The chain links TRBV5-6 to TRBJ1-2; D perhaps matches TRBD1 (6 bases). Germline CDR1 SGHDT, CDR2 YYEEEE. Trimming removed 4 bases from V and 8 bases from J, with 15 bases in between. This CDR3 has 13 residues. CDR3 amino acids: CASSRGPQGGYTF. The CDR3, as DNA: TGTGCCAGCAGCCGAGGACCCCAGGGGGGCTACACCTTC.

This sequence joins TRBV29-1 and TRBJ2-7; 9 bases map to TRBD2. CDR3 length: 14 residues. Germline V gene data show CDR1 as SQVTM and CDR2 as ANQGSEA. J gave up 2 bases and V 3 bases, and 5 bases lay outside the gene matches. The CDR3 sequence is CSVEIAGDPYEQYF. For the CDR3, the DNA is TGCAGCGTTGAGATAGCGGGGGATCCCTACGAGCAGTACTTC.

V is TRBV13 and J is TRBJ1-4, with TRBD1 as a possible D gene (6 bases). This CDR3 contains 17 residues. The V gene lost 5 bases and the J gene lost 7 bases, with 23 bases spanning the gap. Germline CDR1 reads PRHDT; CDR2 reads FYEKMQ (reference sequence). CDR3 sequence reads: CASSPNTNRDSGEKLFF. DNA of the CDR3: TGTGCCAGCAGCCCAAATACGAACAGGGATTCCGGTGAAAAACTGTTTTTT. Together with reference TRBV13 and TRBJ1-4, the CDR3 gives the full variable domain: AAGVIQSPRHLIKEKRETATLKCYPIPRHDTVYWYQQGPGQDPQFLISFYEKMQSDKGSIPDRFSAQQFSDYHSELNMSSLELGDSALYFCASSPNTNRDSGEKLFFGSGTQLSVL.

The chain couples TRBV7-7 to TRBJ2-7; maybe TRBD1 (6 bases). Per the germline V gene, CDR1 is SSHAT and CDR2 is FNYEAQ (reference sequence). The CDR3 has 14 amino acids. The V end lost 8 bases, the J end lost 5 bases, and 19 bases lay between the germline ends. As DNA, the CDR3 is TGTGCCAGCGTGCTCCCACTCAGGGGCAACGAGCAGTACTTC. Protein product: CASVLPLRGNEQYF.

This clone was found a few times. The chain links TRBV9 to TRBJ1-4; D unresolved. In germline, CDR1 is SGDLS, CDR2 YYNGEE. Deletions cut 3 bases from V and 0 bases from J, with 9 bases between. This CDR3 has 15 residues. Written as DNA, the CDR3 is TGTGCCAGCAGCGCGTCGGTTTCAACTAATGAAAAACTGTTTTTT. Translation: CASSASVSTNEKLFF.

This clone was detected a few times. Distinct nucleotide sequences in the sample also encode this CDR3. The chain is built from TRBV5-4 and TRBJ2-7; 9 bases line up with TRBD1. In germline, CDR1 is SGHNT, CDR2 YYREEE (reference sequence). This CDR3 has 14 amino acids. The V gene end was trimmed by 3 bases and the J gene end by 4 bases; junction bases not matched to a gene: 5. The CDR3 region has the DNA TGTGCCAGCAGCTCGTCACAGGGGGCTTACGAGCAGTACTTC. Protein: CASSSSQGAYEQYF.

This sequence joins TRBV6-6 and TRBJ2-2, with D possibly being TRBD2 (5 bases). V was cut by 0 bases and J by 5 bases, with 7 bases left in between. Per germline, CDR1 MNHNY and CDR2 SVGAGI (reference sequence). The CDR3 spans 14 residues. CDR3 residues: CASSYSGVTGELFF. The CDR3 nucleotides read TGTGCCAGCAGTTACTCCGGGGTAACCGGGGAGCTGTTTTTT.

The rearrangement uses TRBV19 and TRBJ1-3; D might be TRBD1 (5 bases). V was shortened by 3 bases and J by 0 bases, with 9 bases between the two germline ends. Germline assignment: CDR1 LNHDA and CDR2 SQIVND (reference sequence). This CDR3 has 15 amino acids. The CDR3 nucleotides are TGTGCCAGTAGTATCGGGGGGGTCTCTGGAAACACCATATATTTT. Amino acid sequence: CASSIGGVSGNTIYF.

This rearrangement joins TRBV13 to TRBJ2-2; maybe TRBD1 (6 bases). Germline CDR1 PRHDT, CDR2 FYEKMQ (reference sequence). This CDR3 comprises 15 residues. Trimming pared 4 bases from V and 2 bases from J, leaving 11 bases between. The CDR3 spells CASSYSDSNTGELFF. The DNA for the CDR3 is TGTGCCAGCAGCTATTCGGACAGCAACACCGGGGAGCTGTTTTTT.

The genes are TRBV7-8 and TRBJ1-6; D unclear. CDR1 SGHVS and CDR2 FQNEAQ come from the germline V gene. The CDR3 spans 12 residues. Trimming shortened V by 2 bases and J by 7 bases, and 3 bases separated the two germline ends. CDR3 loop: CASSLINSPLHF. Here the CDR3 DNA reads TGTGCCAGCAGCTTAATCAATTCACCCCTCCACTTT.